These T cell receptor beta chains were read from a single sample in a study of early T cells in non-severe SARS-CoV-2 infection. MiXCR, run by TCRdb on the 5' RACE reads, gives a single entry per CDR3 protein. Among about 92,000 distinct CDR3 sequences listed, around 15% were seen once. The sequenced material came from whole blood. Receptors originate from an adult who was a healthcare worker with PCR-confirmed SARS-CoV-2 infection or an uninfected control (not recorded which). Both conserved end residues are part of each CDR3. Fields, in order: J gene, clone size, D gene, V gene, CDR3 protein, CDR3 DNA. A D gene is named only where the DNA matches it firmly. Clone size is not always given. Where it is, it says once, few, many or a class for expanded clones.

j_call: TRBJ2-1
clone_size: NA
d_call: TRBD1
v_call: TRBV2
cdr3_aa: CASSAGGGEQFF
cdr3_nt: TGTGCCAGCAGCGCAGGGGGCGGGGAGCAGTTCTTC

j_call: TRBJ2-1
clone_size: many
d_call: TRBD2
v_call: TRBV28
cdr3_aa: CASSGMAGGTYNEQFF
cdr3_nt: TGTGCCAGCAGTGGGATGGCGGGGGGGACCTACAATGAGCAGTTCTTC

j_call: TRBJ1-5
clone_size: NA
d_call: NA
v_call: TRBV6-5
cdr3_aa: CASSPLQGGQPQHF
cdr3_nt: TGTGCCAGCAGTCCACTTCAGGGAGGGCAGCCCCAGCATTTT

j_call: TRBJ2-1
clone_size: NA
d_call: TRBD1
v_call: TRBV3-1
cdr3_aa: CASRPDRAKQFF
cdr3_nt: TGTGCCAGCAGGCCGGACAGGGCTAAGCAGTTCTTC

j_call: TRBJ1-4
clone_size: NA
d_call: TRBD1
v_call: TRBV7-2
cdr3_aa: CASSSGGGFGEKLFF
cdr3_nt: TGTGCCAGCAGCTCCGGAGGGGGCTTTGGTGAAAAACTGTTTTTT

j_call: TRBJ1-2
clone_size: many
d_call: NA
v_call: TRBV5-4
cdr3_aa: CASSLALAENYGYTF
cdr3_nt: TGTGCCAGCAGCTTGGCCTTGGCGGAGAACTATGGCTACACCTTC

j_call: TRBJ1-5
clone_size: many
d_call: NA
v_call: TRBV29-1
cdr3_aa: CSVGQFYNQPQHF
cdr3_nt: TGCAGCGTTGGTCAGTTTTATAATCAGCCCCAGCATTTT

j_call: TRBJ2-2
clone_size: NA
d_call: NA
v_call: TRBV19
cdr3_aa: CASSIKGTGELFF
cdr3_nt: TGTGCCAGTAGTATTAAGGGGACCGGGGAGCTGTTTTTT

j_call: TRBJ2-5
clone_size: NA
d_call: NA
v_call: TRBV28
cdr3_aa: CASKEGGNQETQYF
cdr3_nt: TGTGCCAGCAAGGAGGGGGGAAACCAAGAGACCCAGTACTTC

j_call: TRBJ2-6
clone_size: NA
d_call: TRBD1
v_call: TRBV24-1
cdr3_aa: CATSEPTGPNVLTF
cdr3_nt: TGTGCCACCAGTGAACCGACAGGGCCCAACGTCCTGACTTTC

j_call: TRBJ2-1
clone_size: NA
d_call: TRBD1
v_call: TRBV6-1
cdr3_aa: CASSTRTGNNEQFF
cdr3_nt: TGTGCCAGCAGTACCCGGACAGGGAACAATGAGCAGTTCTTC

j_call: TRBJ1-1
clone_size: many
d_call: NA
v_call: TRBV20-1
cdr3_aa: CSAQTGFEREFKRPNTEAFF
cdr3_nt: TGCAGTGCCCAAACGGGGTTTGAAAGGGAGTTTAAACGTCCGAACACTGAAGCTTTCTTT

j_call: TRBJ2-1
clone_size: NA
d_call: TRBD1
v_call: TRBV11-1
cdr3_aa: CASSRGQLSSYNEQFF
cdr3_nt: TGTGCCAGCAGCCGGGGACAGCTTTCCTCCTACAATGAGCAGTTCTTC

j_call: TRBJ2-3
clone_size: few
d_call: NA
v_call: TRBV6-4
cdr3_aa: CASSPGDSTDTQYF
cdr3_nt: TGTGCCAGCAGTCCCGGGGACAGCACAGATACGCAGTATTTT

j_call: TRBJ2-1
clone_size: few
d_call: NA
v_call: TRBV20-1
cdr3_aa: CSAGREGRYEQFF
cdr3_nt: TGCAGTGCTGGAAGAGAAGGACGATATGAGCAGTTCTTC

j_call: TRBJ1-5
clone_size: NA
d_call: NA
v_call: TRBV28
cdr3_aa: CASTPGGLGQPQHF
cdr3_nt: TGTGCCAGCACCCCCGGGGGCTTGGGTCAGCCCCAGCATTTT

j_call: TRBJ1-4
clone_size: NA
d_call: TRBD1
v_call: TRBV19
cdr3_aa: CASSTSGQGNEKLFF
cdr3_nt: TGTGCCAGTAGCACCTCGGGACAGGGGAATGAAAAACTGTTTTTT

j_call: TRBJ2-1
clone_size: NA
d_call: NA
v_call: TRBV30
cdr3_aa: CAWTRGGPNEQFF
cdr3_nt: TGTGCCTGGACCCGTGGCGGCCCCAATGAGCAGTTCTTC

j_call: TRBJ2-7
clone_size: NA
d_call: NA
v_call: TRBV7-6
cdr3_aa: CASSLGLAAWEQYF
cdr3_nt: TGTGCCAGCAGCTTAGGGCTAGCAGCCTGGGAGCAGTACTTC

j_call: TRBJ2-7
clone_size: many
d_call: TRBD2
v_call: TRBV2
cdr3_aa: CASRMGLAGARPNF
cdr3_nt: TGTGCCAGCAGGATGGGACTAGCGGGGGCTCGCCCCAACTTC

j_call: TRBJ2-5
clone_size: NA
d_call: TRBD2
v_call: TRBV11-3
cdr3_aa: CASSTGTSSQETQYF
cdr3_nt: TGTGCCAGCAGCACCGGGACTAGCTCCCAAGAGACCCAGTACTTC

j_call: TRBJ1-1
clone_size: few
d_call: NA
v_call: TRBV2
cdr3_aa: CASDLGSLSTEAFF
cdr3_nt: TGTGCCAGCGATCTAGGGTCCCTGAGCACTGAAGCTTTCTTT

j_call: TRBJ2-3
clone_size: few
d_call: NA
v_call: TRBV6-2/TRBV6-3
cdr3_aa: CASSYLGDTQYF
cdr3_nt: TGTGCCAGCAGTTACCTCGGGGATACGCAGTATTTT

j_call: TRBJ1-5
clone_size: NA
d_call: NA
v_call: TRBV7-2
cdr3_aa: CASSLAGQFNQPQHF
cdr3_nt: TGTGCCAGCAGCTTAGCTGGACAGTTCAATCAGCCCCAGCATTTT